These 22 T cell receptor beta chains share one sample of origin, sequenced in a study of T cell repertoires in cytomegalovirus infection. TCRdb re-derived calls from the reads in MiXCR, one entry per CDR3 protein. The sample comprises 450,000 to 550,000 distinct CDR3 sequences, about 42% of which are singletons, and about 45% rests with the top ten. Their target antigens are unknown. Sequenced material: cultured PBMCs, taken from culture after CMV antigen stimulation. The receptors originated from a human donor in good health (CMV status not recorded). Some clones in this sample may be carry-over from other donors' samples.

This clonotype was observed a single time. The chain couples TRBV6-6 to TRBJ1-2; D is unclear. There are 15 residues in the CDR3. Germline V gene lookup returns CDR1 MNHNY and CDR2 SVGAGI (reference sequence). Trimming stripped 7 bases from V and 4 bases from J, with 19 bases between. CDR3 DNA sequence: TGTGCCAGCAATACCTCGAACCGAAGGTTCTATGGCTACACCTTC. Amino acid sequence: CASNTSNRRFYGYTF.

This sequence joins TRBV11-2 and TRBJ2-2; perhaps D is TRBD1 or TRBD2 (5 bases each). The CDR3 spans 15 residues. Germline CDR1 reads SGHAT; CDR2 reads FQNNGV. V dropped 1 base and J dropped 5 bases, with 11 bases sitting between them. CDR3: CASSLVGPATGELFF. The CDR3 DNA is TGTGCCAGCAGCTTAGTGGGACCCGCGACCGGGGAGCTGTTTTTT.

The gene calls are TRBV3-1 and TRBJ1-1; D uncertain. Germline V gene sequence: CDR1 LGHDT, CDR2 YNNKEL (reference sequence). The CDR3 contains 14 residues. Trimming left V 1 base short and J 1 base short, with 7 bases between. The CDR3 DNA sequence: TGTGCCAGCAGCCAAGGCTTGGGGAACACTGAAGCTTTCTTT. Residues: CASSQGLGNTEAFF.

The V and J genes are TRBV15 and TRBJ1-1, with D uncertain. V lost 6 bases, J lost 0 bases, and 8 bases lay in between. Per germline, CDR1 LNHNV and CDR2 YYDKDF (reference sequence). This CDR3 contains 13 residues. DNA of the CDR3: TGTGCCACCAGTCCCAGGCTGAACACTGAAGCTTTCTTT. It encodes CATSPRLNTEAFF.

The chain is built from TRBV11-2 and TRBJ2-2; D not certain. Trimming removed 0 bases at V and 1 base at J, with 6 bases between. The CDR3 runs to 15 residues. Germline CDR1 is SGHAT and CDR2 is FQNNGV. In nucleotides, the CDR3 is TGTGCCAGCAGCTTAGATCGAGGGAACACCGGGGAGCTGTTTTTT. Its translation: CASSLDRGNTGELFF.

CDR3 sequence: CASSRGTSLIYEQYF. CDR3 nucleotides: TGCGCCAGCAGCCGGGGGACTAGCCTAATCTACGAGCAGTACTTC. The rearrangement links TRBV4-3 to TRBJ2-7, with 9 bases identical to TRBD2. The germline V gene has CDR1 LGHNA and CDR2 YSLEER. Germline trimming cut 4 bases from V and 3 bases from J; bases unmatched to any gene: 7. The CDR3 has 15 residues.

This clonotype was detected once. This chain joins TRBV7-2 and TRBJ2-7; 7 positions agree with TRBD1. Germline CDR1 is SGHTA and CDR2 is FQGNSA. The CDR3 contains 16 residues. J lost 4 bases, V lost 0 bases, and 9 bases had no gene match. The CDR3, as DNA: TGTGCCAGCAGCTTAGCAGGCCCCAGGGGGTCGTACGAGCAGTACTTC. As protein: CASSLAGPRGSYEQYF.

This clonotype was found a few times. The chain has TRBV7-2 and TRBJ1-2, with D possibly matching TRBD1 (5 bases). This CDR3 has 12 amino acids. V was trimmed by 8 bases and J by 5 bases, leaving 12 bases between them. Germline lookup yields CDR1 SGHTA and CDR2 FQGNSA. The CDR3 nucleotides read TGTGCCAGCTCCGACGGGGGTTATGGCTACACCTTC. As protein: CASSDGGYGYTF.

The chain is built from TRBV6-2 or TRBV6-3 and TRBJ1-5, with 8 positions matching TRBD1. The CDR3 runs to 17 residues. Germline trimming cut 5 bases from V and 3 bases from J; bases unmatched to any gene: 12. Looked up from germline, CDR1 is MNHEY and CDR2 is SVGEGT. CDR3 bases: TGTGCCAGCAGTAGACAGGGGCTGAGTGGGAACAATCAGCCCCAGCATTTT. Its translation is CASSRQGLSGNNQPQHF.

The V call is TRBV19, the J call TRBJ2-3; 14 bases are a match to TRBD2. The V gene's germline CDR1 is LNHDA and CDR2 SQIVND (reference sequence). There are 19 residues in the CDR3. Trimming took 5 bases from V and 6 from J; bases not matched to a gene: 16. Here the CDR3 reads CASSLRNSLTSGGDDTQYF. CDR3 sequence (DNA): TGTGCCAGTAGTCTCCGAAACTCTTTGACTAGCGGGGGGGACGATACGCAGTATTTT.

The V and J genes are TRBV27 and TRBJ2-7, with D maybe TRBD1 (6 bases). The germline V gene has CDR1 MNHEY and CDR2 SMNVEV (reference sequence). Trimming stripped 2 bases from V and 6 bases from J, with 11 bases between. The CDR3 covers 13 residues. In nucleotides, the CDR3 is TGTGCCAGCAGTTTAGGGGGCGCAAGCGAGCAGTACTTC. Its protein is CASSLGGASEQYF.

This chain links TRBV7-2 with TRBJ1-1; 11 bases align to TRBD1. Germline V lookup: CDR1 SGHTA, CDR2 FQGNSA. Trimming at V came to 1 base and at J to 4 bases, leaving 11 bases not matched to a gene. This CDR3 spans 18 amino acids. CDR3 DNA sequence: TGTGCCAGCAGCTTAGATTTTGGACAGGGGGCTCGCGGCACTGAAGCTTTCTTT. This encodes CASSLDFGQGARGTEAFF.

This clonotype has more than one count but fewer than ten. This chain uses TRBV11-2 with TRBJ2-2; D is ambiguous. Per germline, CDR1 SGHAT and CDR2 FQNNGV. The CDR3 spans 14 residues. Trimming cost V 0 bases and J 2 bases, with 4 bases left between them. The CDR3 bases are TGTGCCAGCAGCTTAGATGCAAACACCGGGGAGCTGTTTTTT. Protein product: CASSLDANTGELFF.

This clonotype has a handful of counts. The chain employs TRBV6-2 or TRBV6-3 and TRBJ1-2, with 7 bases that match TRBD1. The ends lost 6 bases at V and 5 bases at J; junction bases unmatched: 9. This CDR3 is built from 14 residues. CDR1 is MNHEY, CDR2 SVGEGT, per germline. The CDR3 DNA reads as TGTGCCAGCAGCTATACCCAGGGGGGTTATGGCTACACCTTC. Amino acid sequence: CASSYTQGGYGYTF.

The chain has TRBV6-5 and TRBJ2-1, with 9 nucleotides matching TRBD1. This CDR3 comprises 15 residues. The ends lost 5 bases at V and 6 bases at J; junction bases unmatched: 8. The germline gives CDR1 MNHEY, CDR2 SVGAGI. The CDR3 is CASSRYGQGFNEQFF. The DNA for the CDR3 is TGTGCCAGCAGTCGATATGGACAGGGGTTCAATGAGCAGTTCTTC.

The chain employs TRBV7-6 and TRBJ2-1; TRBD2 matches at 8 bases. The CDR3 has 15 residues. Losses at the gene ends were 0 bases for V and 6 bases for J; bases not matched to a gene: 4. Germline V gives CDR1 SGHVS, CDR2 FNYEAQ. This CDR3 reads CASSLAGGGPNEQFF. CDR3 DNA: TGTGCCAGCAGCTTAGCGGGCGGGGGGCCCAATGAGCAGTTCTTC.

This rearrangement joins TRBV5-6 to TRBJ1-2, with D possibly matching TRBD1 (5 bases). CDR3 length: 13 residues. V was clipped by 3 bases and J by 14 bases, with 20 bases between them. Germline V gives CDR1 SGHDT, CDR2 YYEEEE. CDR3 nucleotide sequence: TGTGCCAGCAGCTCACCCCCGGGACTGCTATATACCTTC. It yields the protein CASSSPPGLLYTF.

Here the CDR3 DNA reads TGTGCCAGCAAGCAGCGGGGTTACAATGAGCAGTTCTTC. Translation gives CASKQRGYNEQFF. The rearrangement uses TRBV2 and TRBJ2-1; 7 bases agree with TRBD2. The CDR3 is made up of 13 amino acids. With 7 bases clipped from V and 4 bases from J, the junction kept 4 bases outside the gene matches. The germline V gene encodes CDR1 SNHLY and CDR2 FYNNEI.

The chain combines TRBV28 with TRBJ1-5; 9 bases align to TRBD1. Per the germline V gene, CDR1 is MDHEN and CDR2 is SYDVKM. The CDR3 is 18 amino acids. The J segment lost 6 bases and the V segment lost 5 bases, leaving 17 bases of the junction unmatched. For the CDR3, the DNA is TGTGCCAGCAGTCTAGGCCCGGGACAGGGAATGAGTGGTCAGCCCCAGCATTTT. This sequence encodes CASSLGPGQGMSGQPQHF.

This clonotype has only a few counts. This rearrangement joins TRBV7-8 to TRBJ2-7, with D unclear. There are 14 residues in the CDR3. Trimming took 0 bases from V and 6 from J, leaving 12 bases between them. The germline V gene has CDR1 SGHVS and CDR2 FQNEAQ. CDR3 coding DNA: TGTGCCAGCAGCTTAGCGGGATTGCTGTCCGAGCAGTACTTC. The encoded protein is CASSLAGLLSEQYF.

V is TRBV7-8 and J is TRBJ2-7; no firm D call. Germline V lookup: CDR1 SGHVS, CDR2 FQNEAQ. The CDR3 contains 15 residues. V was pared by 2 bases and J by 3 bases, with 14 bases between. The CDR3 sequence is CASSLSRSSDYEQYF. The CDR3, as DNA: TGTGCCAGCAGCTTAAGTCGCTCCTCAGACTACGAGCAGTACTTC.

This clonotype appeared once. The chain recombines TRBV6-5 with TRBJ2-3; a weak D match, TRBD1 (5 bases). The CDR3 is 15 residues long. The ends were cut back, 5 bases at V and 4 bases at J, with 16 bases in the middle. CDR1 is MNHEY and CDR2 is SVGAGI in the germline V gene. The CDR3 loop is CASSDSGRAADTQYF. DNA for the CDR3: TGTGCCAGCAGTGATTCGGGCAGGGCAGCAGATACGCAGTATTTT.